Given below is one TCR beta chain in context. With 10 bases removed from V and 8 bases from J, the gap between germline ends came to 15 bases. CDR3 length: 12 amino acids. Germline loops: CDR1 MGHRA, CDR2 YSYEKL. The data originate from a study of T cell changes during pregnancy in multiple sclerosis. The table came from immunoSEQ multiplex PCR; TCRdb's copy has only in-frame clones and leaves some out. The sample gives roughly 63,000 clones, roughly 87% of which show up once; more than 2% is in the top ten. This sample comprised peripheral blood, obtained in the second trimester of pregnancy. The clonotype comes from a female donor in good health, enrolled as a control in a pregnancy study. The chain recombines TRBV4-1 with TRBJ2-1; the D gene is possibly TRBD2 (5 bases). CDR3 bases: TGCGCCAAGCGCAGCAGTAGCGATGAGCAGTTCTTC. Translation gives CAKRSSSDEQFF.